There are many counts of the clone carrying this T cell receptor (beta chain). Its cognate antigen is unknown. The data originate from a study of T cells after yellow fever vaccination. Study-wide points: Relatively few clonotypes were ones that appeared in both CD4 and CD8 compartments. Repertoires obtained by FACS sorting could include abundant clonotypes that entered as contaminants from the bulk population.

The study made its TCR cDNA through 5'RACE template switching. That step introduced a universal primer site along with UMIs. Using its own MiXCR run on the 5' RACE reads, TCRdb lists one record per CDR3 protein. The repertoire includes roughly 120,000 distinct CDR3 sequences, around 6.7% of them detected once, and 2.5% to 3.5% sits in the top ten. Per germline, CDR1 SGHRS and CDR2 YFSETQ. Trimming stripped 4 bases from V and 8 bases from J, with 13 bases between. The CDR3 is made up of 14 amino acids. The input for sequencing was CD4+ T cells sorted from PBMCs, taken about 41 days after the first yellow fever vaccination. The chain uses TRBV5-1 and TRBJ1-6, with D possibly being TRBD1 (6 bases). The clonotype comes from a man between 18 and 35 years old who received the YFV17D yellow fever vaccine. CDR3 protein: CASSPLPGDSPLHF. Here the CDR3 DNA reads TGCGCCAGCAGCCCGCTACCAGGGGATTCACCCCTCCACTTT.